This record looks at one T cell receptor (beta chain) sequence and its context. Its antigen is not known. The data belong to a study of OX40 agonist ivuxolimab in advanced cancers. TCRdb's table, derived via immunoSEQ multiplex PCR, lists solely in-frame clones and lacks some. Of roughly 74,000 clones listed, 92% were seen once; the top ten hold about 8.6%. Study-wide results and caveats: Researchers report that CD8+ T cells had, on average, more expanded clones than CD4+.

V was clipped by 6 bases and J by 6 bases; unmatched bases: 11. The CDR3 has 14 amino acids. Germline CDR1 is MNHEY and CDR2 is SVGAGI. The sample in question was CD4+ or CD8+ T cells sorted from blood, obtained in a trial of the OX40 agonist ivuxolimab. The chain couples TRBV6-5 to TRBJ2-7; the match to TRBD2 covers 7 bases. The TCR comes from an adult with an advanced solid tumor such as melanoma, head and neck, liver or kidney cancer. CDR3 amino acids: CASRETGDYSEQYF. CDR3 bases: TGTGCCAGCAGAGAAACCGGGGACTATTCCGAGCAGTACTTC.